These 7 T cell receptor beta chains originate from one sample sequenced in a study of blood T cell repertoires in COVID-19. The data were produced by immunoSEQ multiplex PCR, yet TCRdb's version contains in-frame clones alone and is incomplete. Found here are 200,000 to 300,000 clones, approximately 83% of them singletons; the top ten hold around 5.2%. The sequenced material came from peripheral blood. The receptors were sampled from a human donor in a cohort sampled during active COVID-19.

The rearrangement uses TRBV5-6 and TRBJ2-2; 11 nucleotides line up with TRBD2. Trimming removed 0 bases from V and 8 bases from J; junction bases left unmatched: 12. The CDR3 extends over 18 amino acids. Germline-derived CDR1 and CDR2 are SGHDT and YYEEEE. The chain's CDR3 is CASSLVKGLAGGSGELFF. As DNA, the CDR3 is TGTGCCAGCAGCTTGGTTAAGGGGCTAGCGGGAGGCTCAGGGGAGCTGTTTTTT.

The rearrangement uses TRBV5-1 and TRBJ1-3, with D perhaps matching TRBD1 (5 bases). The CDR3 sequence is 15 residues long. The V gene's germline CDR1 is SGHRS and CDR2 YFSETQ. V gave up 1 base and J gave up 0 bases, with 8 bases separating them. CDR3 in DNA: TGCGCCAGCAGCTTGCAGGGCTCCTCTGGAAACACCATATATTTT. Amino acids: CASSLQGSSGNTIYF.

As for this clone: This likely stems from a read error, as it lies one base from a far larger clone. In the same sample, other DNA sequences code for this CDR3. V usage is TRBV2 and J usage is TRBJ1-5; 10 nucleotides align to TRBD1. With V trimmed by 6 bases and J by 2 bases, 4 bases remained unmatched. Germline assignment: CDR1 SNHLY and CDR2 FYNNEI. The CDR3 contains 15 residues. CDR3 DNA sequence: TGTGCCAGCAGCGCCGGGACAGGGGGCAATCAGCCCCAGCATTTT. This sequence encodes CASSAGTGGNQPQHF.

The chain couples TRBV18 to TRBJ2-1; 8 bases align to TRBD1. The CDR3 loop spans 12 amino acids. Unmatched junction bases numbered 3, after V lost 5 bases and J lost 9 bases. Germline CDR1 is KGHSH and CDR2 is LQKENI. The DNA of the CDR3 is TGTGCCAGCTCAGCGGACAGGGTTGAGCAGTTCTTC. Amino acid sequence: CASSADRVEQFF.

The chain carries TRBV3-1 (or the pseudogene TRBV3-2) and TRBJ2-5; TRBD2 matches at 8 bases. Germline values: CDR1 LGHDT, CDR2 YNNKEL (reference sequence). This CDR3 is 18 amino acids long. The trim removed 0 bases at V and 1 base at J, leaving 10 bases unmatched. In nucleotides, the CDR3 is TGTGCCAGCAGCCAAGATGGGGCGACTAGCGTCTTCCAAGAGACCCAGTACTTC. Amino acid sequence: CASSQDGATSVFQETQYF.

This clone was observed a few times. The chain is built from TRBV21-1 and TRBJ1-6; the DNA was not compared with TRBD1, the D call given in the table. TRBV21-1 is reported as a pseudogene. The CDR3 is 15 amino acids. CDR3 sequence reads: CASSGPGHDNSPLHF. The CDR3 coding sequence is TGTGCCAGCAGCGGCCCGGGACACGATAATTCACCCCTCCACTTT.

This chain connects TRBV6-5 to TRBJ2-5; unclear D gene. V dropped 5 bases and J dropped 1 base, with 14 bases sitting between them. CDR3 size: 15 residues. From germline, CDR1 is MNHEY and CDR2 SVGAGI. Written as DNA, the CDR3 is TGTGCCAGCAGTCCCAATAGTCCAGGCCAAGAGACCCAGTACTTC. This sequence encodes CASSPNSPGQETQYF.